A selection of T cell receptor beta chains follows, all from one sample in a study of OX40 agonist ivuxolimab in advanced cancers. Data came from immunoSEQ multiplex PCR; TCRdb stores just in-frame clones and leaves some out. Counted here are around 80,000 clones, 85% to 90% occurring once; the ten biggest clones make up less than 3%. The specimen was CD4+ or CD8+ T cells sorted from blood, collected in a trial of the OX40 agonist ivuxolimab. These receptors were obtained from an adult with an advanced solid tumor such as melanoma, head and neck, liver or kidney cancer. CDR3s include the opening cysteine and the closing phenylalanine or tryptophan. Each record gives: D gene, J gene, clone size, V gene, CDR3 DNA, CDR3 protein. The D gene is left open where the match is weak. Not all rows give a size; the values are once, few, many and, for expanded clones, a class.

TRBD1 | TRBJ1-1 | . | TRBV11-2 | TGTGCCAGCAGCCAACGGACAGGGAGAAGGAACACTGAAGCTTTCTTT | CASSQRTGRRNTEAFF
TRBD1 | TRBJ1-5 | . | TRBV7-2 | TGTGCCAGTACGCCTGGGACAGGGTTTATCAGCAATCAGCCCCAGCATTTT | CASTPGTGFISNQPQHF
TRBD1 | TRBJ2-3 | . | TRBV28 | TGTGCCAGCAGTTTGGACAGGGGGCGAGATACGCAGTATTTT | CASSLDRGRDTQYF
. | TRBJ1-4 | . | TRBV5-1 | TGCGCCAGCAGCTCCAACACGGCCGGGGTGGAAAAACTGTTTTTT | CASSSNTAGVEKLFF
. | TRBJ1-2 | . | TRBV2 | TGTGCCACCTCCGGGAGAAACTATGGCTACACCTTC | CATSGRNYGYTF
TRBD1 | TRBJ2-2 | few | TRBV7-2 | TGTGCCAGCAGCTCCCGGACAGGGGGCAAGGGCGGGGAGCTGTTTTTT | CASSSRTGGKGGELFF
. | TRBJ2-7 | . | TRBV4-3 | TGCGCCAGCAGCCCTCAGCCCCCGGGTTCCCTCCAGGTAGGCGAGCAGTACTTC | CASSPQPPGSLQVGEQYF
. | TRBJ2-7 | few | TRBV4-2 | TGTGCCAGCAGCCCCTCCAGAATCTTAAGCTACGAGCAGTACTTC | CASSPSRILSYEQYF
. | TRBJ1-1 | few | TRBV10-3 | TGTGCCATCACTCCGACCGGGACCGTGGACACTGAAGCTTTCTTT | CAITPTGTVDTEAFF
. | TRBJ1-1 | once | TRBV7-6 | TGTGCCAGCTCCCGGGGGGTTGACACTGAAGCTTTCTTT | CASSRGVDTEAFF
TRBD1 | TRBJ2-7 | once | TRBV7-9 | TGTGCCAGCAGAAGGTCACAGGGGACCCACGAGCAGTACTTC | CASRRSQGTHEQYF
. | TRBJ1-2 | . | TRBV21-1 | TGTGCCAGCAGCAAATCTGGGGGACGAGGCTATGGCTACACCTTC | CASSKSGGRGYGYTF
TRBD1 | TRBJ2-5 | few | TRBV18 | TGTGCCAGCTCACCCTATACAGGGGAAGAGACCCAGTACTTC | CASSPYTGEETQYF
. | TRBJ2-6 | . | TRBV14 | TGTGCCAGCAGCCCGCTTAGGGGTGGGGCCAACGTCCTGACTTTC | CASSPLRGGANVLTF
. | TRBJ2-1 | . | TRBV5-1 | TGCGCCAGCAGCTTAGCGGGCCCCTCCTACAATGAGCAGTTCTTC | CASSLAGPSYNEQFF
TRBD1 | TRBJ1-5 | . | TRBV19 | TGTGCCAGTAGTCTGACAGGGACGAGTGGCAATCAGCCCCAGCATTTT | CASSLTGTSGNQPQHF
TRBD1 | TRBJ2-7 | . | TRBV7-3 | TGTGCCAGCAGCTCCCAGCTCAGGGGGACGACTTACGAGCAGTACTTC | CASSSQLRGTTYEQYF
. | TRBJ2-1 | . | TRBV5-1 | TGCGCCAGCAGCTTGTCAGCGGGTAGCTCCTACAATGAGCAGTTCTTC | CASSLSAGSSYNEQFF
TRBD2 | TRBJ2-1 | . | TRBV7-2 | TGTGCCAGCACCCTCCAGCGGGGATCTTACAATGAGCAGTTCTTC | CASTLQRGSYNEQFF
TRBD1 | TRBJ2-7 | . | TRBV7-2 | TGTGCCAGCAGCTTGACAGGGTCAGCCTACGAGCAGTACTTC | CASSLTGSAYEQYF
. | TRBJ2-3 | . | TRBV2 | TGTGCCAGCAGAGACCGGCTAGGAGATACGCAGTATTTT | CASRDRLGDTQYF
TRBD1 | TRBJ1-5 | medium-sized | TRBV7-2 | TGTGCCAGCAGCGCCCGGACAGGGCGCGGCAATCAGCCCCAGCATTTT | CASSARTGRGNQPQHF
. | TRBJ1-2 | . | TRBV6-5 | TGTGCCAGCAGAACGACTGCCCCCGAGAGTTATGGCTACACCTTC | CASRTTAPESYGYTF
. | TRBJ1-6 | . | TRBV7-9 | TGTGCCAGCAGCTTAGACCGGGCAGGGGACTCACCCCTCCACTTT | CASSLDRAGDSPLHF
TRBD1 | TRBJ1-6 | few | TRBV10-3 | TGTGCCATCAGTGAACTGGGACAGGACAAATCACCCCTCCACTTT | CAISELGQDKSPLHF
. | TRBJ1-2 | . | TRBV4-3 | TGCGCCAGCAGCCATTTTGGGGGAAGGAGTGGCTACACCTTC | CASSHFGGRSGYTF
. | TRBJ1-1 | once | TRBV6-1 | TGTGCCAGCAGTGAAGATCTGGGTGGCGGCAGGAGAATTAACACTGAAGCTTTCTTT | CASSEDLGGGRRINTEAFF